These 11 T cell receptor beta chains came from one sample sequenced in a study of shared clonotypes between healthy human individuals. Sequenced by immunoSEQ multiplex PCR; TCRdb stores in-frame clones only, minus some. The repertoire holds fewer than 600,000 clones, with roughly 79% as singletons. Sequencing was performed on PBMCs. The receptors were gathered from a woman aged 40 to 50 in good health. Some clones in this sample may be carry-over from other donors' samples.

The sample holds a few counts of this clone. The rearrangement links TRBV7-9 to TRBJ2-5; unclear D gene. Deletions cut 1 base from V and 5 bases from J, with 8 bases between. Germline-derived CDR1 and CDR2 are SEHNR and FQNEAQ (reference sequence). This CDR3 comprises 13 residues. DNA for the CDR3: TGTGCCAGCAGCTTAGGGTCTTCGGAGACCCAGTACTTC. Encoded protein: CASSLGSSETQYF.

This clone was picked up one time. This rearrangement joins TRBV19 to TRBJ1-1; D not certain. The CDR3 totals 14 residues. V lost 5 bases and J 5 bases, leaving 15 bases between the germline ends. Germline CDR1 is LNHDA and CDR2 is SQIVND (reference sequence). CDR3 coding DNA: TGTGCCAGTAGTCCCCGGAGGTCGGAGACTGAAGCTTTCTTT. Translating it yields CASSPRRSETEAFF.

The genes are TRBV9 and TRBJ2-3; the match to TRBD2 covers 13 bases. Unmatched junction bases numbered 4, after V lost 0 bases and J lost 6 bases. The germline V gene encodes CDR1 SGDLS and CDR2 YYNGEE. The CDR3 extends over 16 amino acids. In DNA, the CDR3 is TGTGCCAGCAGCGTAGAGGGGACTAGCGGGATCGATACGCAGTATTTT. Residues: CASSVEGTSGIDTQYF.

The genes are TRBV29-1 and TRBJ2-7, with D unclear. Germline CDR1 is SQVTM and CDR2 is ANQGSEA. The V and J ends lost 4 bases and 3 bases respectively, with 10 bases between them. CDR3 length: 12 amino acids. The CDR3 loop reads CSVAVRDYEQYF. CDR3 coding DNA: TGCAGCGTTGCAGTTCGCGACTACGAGCAGTACTTC.

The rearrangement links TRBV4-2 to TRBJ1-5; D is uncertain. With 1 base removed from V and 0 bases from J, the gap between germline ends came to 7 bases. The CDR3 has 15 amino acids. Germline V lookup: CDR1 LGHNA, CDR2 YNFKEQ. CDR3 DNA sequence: TGTGCCAGCAGCCAAGCACTTTATAGCAATCAGCCCCAGCATTTT. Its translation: CASSQALYSNQPQHF.

The CDR3: CASSPPPDRGDGYTF. The CDR3 nucleotides read TGTGCCAGCTCACCTCCACCCGACAGGGGTGATGGCTACACCTTC. The chain recombines TRBV18 with TRBJ1-2; 8 positions agree with TRBD1. The CDR3 is 15 amino acids. CDR1 is KGHSH and CDR2 is LQKENI in the germline V gene. Trimming took 3 bases from V and 6 from J; bases not matched to a gene: 9.

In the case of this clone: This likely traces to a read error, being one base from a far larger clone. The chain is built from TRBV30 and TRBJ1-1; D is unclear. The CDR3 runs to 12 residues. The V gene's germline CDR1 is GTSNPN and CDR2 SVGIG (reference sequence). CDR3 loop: CAWREGRSEASF. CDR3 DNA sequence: TGTGCCTGGAGGGAGGGTCGCTCTGAAGCTTCCTTT.

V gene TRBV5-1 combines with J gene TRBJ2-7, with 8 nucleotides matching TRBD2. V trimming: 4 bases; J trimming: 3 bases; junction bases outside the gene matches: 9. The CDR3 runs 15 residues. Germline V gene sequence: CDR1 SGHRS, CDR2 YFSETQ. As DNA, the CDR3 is TGCGCCAGCAGCCCACAACTAGCGGAGATCTACGAGCAGTACTTC. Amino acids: CASSPQLAEIYEQYF.

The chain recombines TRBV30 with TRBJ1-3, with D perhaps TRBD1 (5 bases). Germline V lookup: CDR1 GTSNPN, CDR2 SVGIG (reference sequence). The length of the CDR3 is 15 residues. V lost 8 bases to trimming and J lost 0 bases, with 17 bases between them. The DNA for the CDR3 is TGTGCCCTGAGGCTCTACGGGACCTCTGGAAACACCATATATTTT. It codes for CALRLYGTSGNTIYF.

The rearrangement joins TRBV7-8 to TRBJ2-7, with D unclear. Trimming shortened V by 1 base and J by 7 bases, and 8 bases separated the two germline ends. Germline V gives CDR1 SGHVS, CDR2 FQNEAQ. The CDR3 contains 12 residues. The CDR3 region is CASSLGPQEQYF. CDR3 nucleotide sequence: TGTGCCAGCAGCTTAGGACCACAAGAGCAGTACTTC.

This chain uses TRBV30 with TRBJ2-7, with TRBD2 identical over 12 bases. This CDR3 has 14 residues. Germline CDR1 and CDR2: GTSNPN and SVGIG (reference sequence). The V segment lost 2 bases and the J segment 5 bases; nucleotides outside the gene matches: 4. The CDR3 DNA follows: TGTGCCTGGAGTCGACTAGCGGGAGCTGACGAGCAGTACTTC. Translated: CAWSRLAGADEQYF.